This T cell receptor (beta chain) stems from a study of cytomegalovirus exposure and HLA in healthy donors. Study background: Earlier sequencing of approximately 200 million T cells yielded 100 million to 140 million unique TCR beta sequences. Study results and caveats: Earlier analysis found most TCR beta V segments productive about 87% or about 30% of the time. Later on, a genetic analysis was performed. It linked a missense variant in DCLRE1C with V- and J-gene trimming of TCR beta.

Germline CDR1 reads SGHRS; CDR2 reads YFSETQ. Trimming took off 4 bases at V and 3 bases at J, with 18 bases between the two ends. The CDR3 runs to 16 residues. Points on this clone: Its antigen is unidentified.

PCR was performed using 60 Vbeta and 13 Jbeta primers. As originally analysed: A later analysis counted around 80 million unique TCR beta chains, roughly 11 million shared. TCRdb's table, derived via immunoSEQ multiplex PCR, lists solely in-frame clones and lacks some. V and J calls and clone size are copied from that table; D and trimming were computed from the DNA. The table shows 200,000 to 250,000 clones, with approximately 85% occurring only once. Sequencing used PBMCs. This TCR was sampled from a woman aged 40 to 49 in good health and CMV-seronegative. J is TRBJ2-3 and V is TRBV5-1; the D gene is possibly TRBD2 (6 bases). CDR3 protein: CASSPTLARETDTQYF. As DNA, the CDR3 is TGCGCCAGCAGCCCAACACTAGCAAGGGAGACAGATACGCAGTATTTT.